A selection of T cell receptor beta chains follows, all from one sample in a study of immunodeficiency. Assay: immunoSEQ multiplex PCR; the TCRdb copy retains only in-frame clones and omits some. Of a few thousand clones in the sample, around 90% were seen once. Sequencing input: CD4+ T cells from blood. The receptor set was obtained from a girl aged 5-17 years with POLD1 deficiency. Each CDR3 is given with its conserved first and last residue. D genes are given only for firm matches. Where a row states a size, it is once, few, many or the class of an expanded clone; other rows omit it.

V gene	J gene	D gene	clone size	CDR3 length	CDR3 protein	CDR3 DNA
TRBV19	TRBJ2-3	TRBD2	-	16	CASSSPSGTETDTQYF	TGTGCCAGTAGTAGCCCCAGCGGGACGGAGACAGATACGCAGTATTTT
TRBV11-3	TRBJ2-3	-	-	15	CASSLGAVSTDTQYF	TGTGCCAGCAGCTTAGGGGCAGTTAGCACAGATACGCAGTATTTT
TRBV18	TRBJ1-2	TRBD1	few	15	CASSPMGQSNYGYTF	TGTGCCAGCTCACCGATGGGACAGTCTAACTATGGCTACACCTTC
TRBV15	TRBJ1-1	-	once	17	CATSRVGAQGSNTEAFF	TGTGCCACCAGCAGAGTGGGGGCACAGGGTTCGAACACTGAAGCTTTCTTT
TRBV19	TRBJ2-3	-	-	14	CASSIDYSTDTQYF	TGTGCCAGTAGTATAGACTATAGCACAGATACGCAGTATTTT
TRBV10-2	TRBJ1-1	-	-	13	CASSDRLFTEAFF	TGCGCCAGCAGTGACAGGTTGTTCACTGAAGCTTTCTTT
TRBV5-1	TRBJ1-4	TRBD1	-	16	CASSLARQGGAEKLFF	TGCGCCAGCAGCTTGGCACGACAGGGTGGGGCTGAAAAACTGTTTTTT
TRBV7-3	TRBJ2-3	TRBD2	-	15	CASSLMGTSADTQYF	TGTGCCAGCAGCTTAATGGGGACTAGCGCAGATACGCAGTATTTT
TRBV6-5	TRBJ1-1	TRBD1	once	15	CASNPRGLLNTEAFF	TGTGCCAGCAACCCAAGGGGGCTTTTGAACACTGAAGCTTTCTTT
TRBV12-3/TRBV12-4	TRBJ1-2	-	-	12	CASSFGSYGYTF	TGTGCCAGCAGTTTCGGTTCGTATGGCTACACCTTC
TRBV20-1	TRBJ2-3	-	-	11	CRLGGEDTQYF	TGTAGACTAGGAGGGGAAGATACGCAGTATTTT
TRBV7-8	TRBJ1-2	-	few	14	CASSSTGENYGYTF	TGTGCCAGCAGCTCGACAGGAGAGAACTATGGCTACACCTTC
TRBV12-5	TRBJ1-1	TRBD1	-	15	CASGLPGGLNTEAFF	TGTGCTAGTGGTTTGCCAGGGGGCTTGAACACTGAAGCTTTCTTT
TRBV7-8	TRBJ2-1	TRBD2	-	15	CASSLATSGYNEQFF	TGTGCCAGCAGCTTAGCAACTAGCGGTTACAATGAGCAGTTCTTC
TRBV5-8	TRBJ1-1	-	-	17	CASSLGDPGRMNTEAFF	TGTGCCAGCAGCTTGGGGGACCCGGGACGGATGAACACTGAAGCTTTCTTT
TRBV16	TRBJ1-2	-	-	14	CASSQLARDYGYTF	TGTGCCAGCAGCCAATTGGCCAGGGACTATGGCTACACCTTC
TRBV5-4	TRBJ1-3	TRBD1	-	16	CASSEGQGRSGNTIYF	TGTGCCAGCAGCGAGGGACAGGGAAGGTCTGGAAACACCATATATTTT
TRBV6-5	TRBJ1-6	-	-	15	CASSIQGSRDSPLHF	TGTGCCAGCAGCATCCAGGGGTCCCGGGATTCACCCCTCCACTTT
TRBV27	TRBJ2-3	-	-	13	CASSLTGTDTQYF	TGTGCCAGCAGTTTAACAGGCACAGATACGCAGTATTTT
TRBV3-1/TRBV3-2	TRBJ2-5	-	-	13	CASFLGEQETQYF	TGTGCCAGCTTCTTGGGCGAACAAGAGACCCAGTACTTC
TRBV12-3/TRBV12-4	TRBJ1-5	-	-	12	CASSHLDQPQHF	TGTGCCAGCAGCCACCTCGATCAGCCCCAGCATTTT
TRBV5-1	TRBJ2-1	-	once	11	CASSLVEEQFF	TGCGCCAGCAGCTTGGTTGAAGAGCAGTTCTTC
TRBV28	TRBJ2-3	-	-	15	CASSHGGVITDTQYF	TGTGCCAGCAGTCACGGCGGGGTTATCACAGATACGCAGTATTTT
TRBV6-1	TRBJ2-6	-	-	19	CASSDVWGTKSSGANVLTF	TGTGCCAGCAGTGATGTTTGGGGAACTAAAAGCTCTGGGGCCAACGTCCTGACTTTC
TRBV4-1	TRBJ2-3	TRBD2	-	17	CASSQVIGGRSTDTQYF	TGCGCCAGCAGCCAAGTAATCGGCGGGAGGTCCACAGATACGCAGTATTTT
TRBV28	TRBJ2-1	-	-	12	CASSFGLGEQFF	TGTGCCAGCAGTTTCGGTTTAGGCGAGCAGTTCTTC
TRBV2	TRBJ2-1	TRBD2	-	15	CASSPVGSGNHEQFF	TGTGCCAGCAGCCCTGTCGGAAGCGGGAATCATGAGCAGTTCTTC
TRBV29-1	TRBJ1-4	-	-	14	CSVELGGRNEKLFF	TGCAGCGTTGAGTTAGGGGGAAGGAATGAAAAACTGTTTTTT
TRBV6-5	TRBJ2-2	TRBD2	-	14	CASSYPSGTGELFF	TGTGCCAGCAGTTACCCTAGCGGAACCGGGGAGCTGTTTTTT
TRBV25-1	TRBJ2-7	-	-	14	CASSGGDTTYEQYF	TGTGCCAGCAGTGGAGGGGACACAACCTACGAGCAGTACTTC
TRBV28	TRBJ1-2	TRBD1	few	13	CAIRQGMNYGYTF	TGTGCCATCAGACAGGGGATGAACTATGGCTACACCTTC
TRBV28	TRBJ2-6	TRBD1	-	20	CASSRVVLRDRGSGANVLTF	TGTGCCAGCAGCCGTGTCGTTTTGCGGGACAGGGGATCAGGGGCCAACGTCCTGACTTTC
TRBV28	TRBJ2-7	-	-	13	CASSNRASYEQYF	TGTGCCAGCAGTAACAGGGCCAGTTACGAGCAGTACTTC
TRBV19	TRBJ1-3	-	once	16	CASSRWTARSGNTIYF	TGTGCCAGTAGTAGGTGGACAGCCCGCTCTGGAAACACCATATATTTT
TRBV6-5	TRBJ2-7	-	-	15	CASSYRLSFSYEQYF	TGTGCCAGCAGTTACCGACTTAGCTTCTCCTACGAGCAGTACTTC
TRBV5-1	TRBJ2-1	TRBD2	-	15	CASSLRREGHNEQFF	TGCGCCAGCAGCTTGCGACGGGAGGGCCATAATGAGCAGTTCTTC
TRBV3-1/TRBV3-2	TRBJ2-2	-	-	14	CASLDRQNTGELFF	TGTGCCAGCCTAGACAGACAGAACACCGGGGAGCTGTTTTTT
TRBV27	TRBJ1-1	TRBD1	-	15	CASSTSGTVNTEAFF	TGTGCCAGCAGTACCTCCGGGACAGTGAACACTGAAGCTTTCTTT
TRBV5-1	TRBJ2-3	TRBD2	-	15	CASSAGTSITDTQYF	TGCGCCAGCAGCGCCGGGACTAGCATCACAGATACGCAGTATTTT
TRBV7-2	TRBJ2-3	TRBD2	-	16	CASSRESGRARDTQYF	TGTGCCAGCAGCCGTGAAAGCGGGAGGGCCAGAGATACGCAGTATTTT
TRBV7-2	TRBJ2-5	-	-	13	CASSLDSIETQYF	TGTGCCAGCAGCTTAGACAGTATAGAGACCCAGTACTTC
TRBV11-3	TRBJ2-1	-	-	15	CASVPGPSSYNEQFF	TGTGCCAGCGTTCCGGGTCCTAGCTCCTACAATGAGCAGTTCTTC
TRBV6-2/TRBV6-3	TRBJ2-7	TRBD1	-	15	CASSYGQGSSYEQYF	TGTGCCAGCAGTTATGGACAGGGGAGCTCCTACGAGCAGTACTTC
TRBV24-1	TRBJ2-2	-	-	12	CATSGAYGELFF	TGTGCCACCAGCGGCGCTTACGGGGAGCTGTTTTTT
TRBV18	TRBJ1-1	TRBD1	few	14	CASSPWTGWTEAFF	TGTGCCAGCTCACCATGGACAGGGTGGACTGAAGCTTTCTTT
TRBV28	TRBJ2-5	-	once	16	CASSLLVTLRQETQYF	TGTGCCAGCAGTTTACTCGTGACCCTTAGGCAAGAGACCCAGTACTTC